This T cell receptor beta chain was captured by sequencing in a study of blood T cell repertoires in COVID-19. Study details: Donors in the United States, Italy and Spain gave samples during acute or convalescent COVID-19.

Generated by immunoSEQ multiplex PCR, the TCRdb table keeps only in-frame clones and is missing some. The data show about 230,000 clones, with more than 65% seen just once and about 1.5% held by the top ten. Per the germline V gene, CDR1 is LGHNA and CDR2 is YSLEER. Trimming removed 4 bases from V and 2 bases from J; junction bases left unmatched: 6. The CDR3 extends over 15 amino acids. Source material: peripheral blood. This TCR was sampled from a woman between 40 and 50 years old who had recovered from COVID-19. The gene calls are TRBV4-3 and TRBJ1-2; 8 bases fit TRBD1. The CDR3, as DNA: TGCGCCAGCAGCCCAGACAGGGGATGGAACTATGGCTACACCTTC. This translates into CASSPDRGWNYGYTF.